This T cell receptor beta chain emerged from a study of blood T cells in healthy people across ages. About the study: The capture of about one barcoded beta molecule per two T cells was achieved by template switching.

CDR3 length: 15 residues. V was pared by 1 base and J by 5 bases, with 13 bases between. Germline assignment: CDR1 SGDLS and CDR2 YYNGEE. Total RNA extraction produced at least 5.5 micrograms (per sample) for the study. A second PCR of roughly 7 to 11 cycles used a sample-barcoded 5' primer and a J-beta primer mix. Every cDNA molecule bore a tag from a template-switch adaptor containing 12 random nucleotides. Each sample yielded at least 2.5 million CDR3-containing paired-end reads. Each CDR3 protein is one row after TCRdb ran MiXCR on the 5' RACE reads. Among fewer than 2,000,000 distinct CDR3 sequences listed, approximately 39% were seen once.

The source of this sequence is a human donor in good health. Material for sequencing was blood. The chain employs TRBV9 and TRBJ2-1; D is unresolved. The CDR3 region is CASSVWARENNEQFF. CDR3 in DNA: TGTGCCAGCAGCGTATGGGCGAGAGAGAACAATGAGCAGTTCTTC.